This is a list of T cell receptor beta chains from one sample in a study of T-cell reconstitution after alpha-beta-depleted transplantation in children. Each CDR3 protein gets one entry after TCRdb re-called the PCR reads with MiXCR. The sample lists fewer than 550,000 distinct CDR3 sequences, approximately 10% seen once, with roughly 6% in the top ten. The specimen was PBMCs from the stem cell graft donor, collected from the stem cell graft. The receptors were sampled from a human donor who donated a stem cell graft to a child with acute myeloid leukemia. The CDR3 runs from the conserved cysteine through the conserved F or W. The order of the fields is J gene, V gene, D gene, clone size, CDR3 protein, CDR3 DNA. A D gene is named only where the DNA matches it firmly. Clone sizes are given selectively: once, few, many, or a class where the clone is expanded.

>TRBJ1-1|TRBV6-5|NA|NA
CASSPQGLKAFF
TGTGCCAGCAGCCCCCAGGGGCTGAAGGCTTTCTTT
>TRBJ2-1|TRBV30|TRBD2|NA
CAWSGGGAGGSYNEQFF
TGTGCCTGGAGTGGGGGTGGGGCGGGAGGATCCTACAATGAGCAGTTCTTC
>TRBJ2-1|TRBV20-1|NA|NA
CSARITNYNEQFF
TGCAGTGCTAGAATTACGAACTACAATGAGCAGTTCTTC
>TRBJ2-7|TRBV3-1|NA|NA
CASSPAVGGDEQYF
TGTGCCAGCAGCCCGGCGGTGGGGGGCGACGAGCAGTACTTC
>TRBJ1-6|TRBV5-5|NA|few
CASSLAELSSYNSPLHF
TGTGCCAGCAGCTTGGCGGAGTTAAGCTCCTATAATTCACCCCTCCACTTT
>TRBJ1-1|TRBV12-3/TRBV12-4|TRBD1|NA
CASSDRGRRTEAFF
TGTGCCAGCAGTGACAGGGGGCGGAGAACTGAAGCTTTCTTT
>TRBJ2-2|TRBV7-2|TRBD2|NA
CATLAGVVSGELFF
TGTGCCACCCTAGCGGGAGTGGTCAGCGGGGAGCTGTTTTTT
>TRBJ1-1|TRBV12-3/TRBV12-4|NA|NA
CASRPYPTSTMNTEAFF
TGTGCCAGCAGGCCCTACCCCACCTCCACTATGAACACTGAAGCTTTCTTT
>TRBJ2-3|TRBV18|TRBD2|few
CASSPAGAISDTQYF
TGTGCCAGCTCGCCAGCGGGAGCAATCTCAGATACGCAGTATTTT
>TRBJ1-2|TRBV5-1|NA|few
CASSLDRTVTGYTF
TGCGCCAGCAGCTTGGACCGGACGGTGACCGGCTACACCTTC
>TRBJ2-5|TRBV5-1|TRBD2|few
CASRSLAGGPLGETQYF
TGCGCCAGCAGATCTTTAGCGGGGGGGCCTTTAGGAGAGACCCAGTACTTC
>TRBJ2-3|TRBV14|NA|NA
CASSQVILRGRTDTQYF
TGTGCCAGCAGCCAAGTGATATTGCGGGGACGCACAGATACGCAGTATTTT
>TRBJ2-3|TRBV7-2|NA|many
CASSSRFSDTQYF
TGTGCCAGCAGCTCTAGGTTTTCAGATACGCAGTATTTT
>TRBJ2-7|TRBV5-1|NA|NA
CASSLRFNTEQYF
TGCGCCAGCAGCTTGAGGTTCAACACCGAGCAGTACTTC
>TRBJ2-2|TRBV5-1|NA|many
CASSLEGRGENTGELFF
TGCGCCAGCAGCTTGGAAGGAAGGGGCGAGAACACCGGGGAGCTGTTTTTT